A selection of T cell receptor beta chains follows, all from one sample in a study of response to subunit inactivated influenza vaccine. TCRdb independently ran MiXCR on the RT-PCR reads; one entry per CDR3 protein. Here the sample spans some 550,000 distinct CDR3 sequences, around 25% being singletons. These same data were also listed under a study on T cells expressing NK-cell markers.

The material sequenced was CD4+ T cells sorted from PBMCs, taken 11 to 12 days after vaccination. These receptor sequences come from a man between 45 and 60 years old who received an inactivated influenza vaccine. Both conserved end residues are part of each CDR3.

j_call	v_call	cdr3_aa
TRBJ2-2	TRBV7-6	CASSLAFSSGYYTGELFF
TRBJ2-5	TRBV20-1	CSAIDRGVQETQYF
TRBJ2-7	TRBV12-3/TRBV12-4	CASSPRGLAGYEQYF
TRBJ2-2	TRBV5-6	CASSPDYYNTGELFF
TRBJ1-4	TRBV6-2/TRBV6-3	CARRGRAPEKLFF
TRBJ2-7	TRBV6-5	CASSYRSGFYEQYF
TRBJ2-3	TRBV7-9	CASSFGGGKDTQYF
TRBJ2-1	TRBV9	CASSVDQAGVFEQFF
TRBJ1-5	TRBV12-3/TRBV12-4	CASSRPKGSNQPQHF
TRBJ2-3	TRBV11-2	CASSFIPTGGTDTQYF
TRBJ1-2	TRBV7-2	CASSLTGAGNYGYTF
TRBJ2-3	TRBV10-3	CAISGSGSSTDTQYF
TRBJ2-1	TRBV7-2	CASSLSRTGGAFF
TRBJ2-3	TRBV12-2	CASRLGLAGTTDTQYF
TRBJ1-6	TRBV4-3	CASNEQANSPLHF
TRBJ1-6	TRBV6-1	CASSEVGVFNSPLHF
TRBJ1-4	TRBV7-2	CASSLDPTGGEKLFF
TRBJ1-2	TRBV5-1	CASSLVGQGHGYTF
TRBJ2-3	TRBV18	CASSLWTSSTDTQYF
TRBJ2-1	TRBV4-1	CASSQEAGAPYNEQFF
TRBJ2-4	TRBV6-2/TRBV6-3	CASSYGLAGGRAKNIQYF
TRBJ1-5	TRBV6-1	CASSPRTASNQPQHF
TRBJ2-1	TRBV7-2	CASSLGTSGGAVEQFF
TRBJ2-3	TRBV7-2	CASRRGGLGDTQYF
TRBJ2-6	TRBV11-2	CASSHRQGHISGANVLTF
TRBJ2-7	TRBV9	CASSSGGGRGSYEQYF
TRBJ2-2	TRBV20-1	CSASLADDTGELFF
TRBJ2-1	TRBV7-8	CASSPGVLAGTYNEQFF
TRBJ1-1	TRBV12-3/TRBV12-4	CASSLAGAYTEAFF
TRBJ2-1	TRBV11-2	CAAGMVAGNEQFF
TRBJ2-5	TRBV12-3/TRBV12-4	CASSLGGRAETQYF
TRBJ1-3	TRBV4-1	CASSLDHSSGNTIYF
TRBJ2-5	TRBV29-1	CSVLAGGIKETQYF
TRBJ1-1	TRBV7-9	CASSSLAGTRGTEAFF
TRBJ1-1	TRBV10-2	CASRPRGGNTEAFF
TRBJ2-1	TRBV7-8	CASSLAGVASQFF
TRBJ2-1	TRBV28	CASSGDRALGYEQFF
TRBJ2-1	TRBV5-1	CASSDPGGEPFF
TRBJ2-7	TRBV25-1	CASSETTGASYEQYF
TRBJ1-5	TRBV7-2	CASSSRHSSNQPQHF
TRBJ2-7	TRBV3-1	CASSQGQGAKSYEQYF
TRBJ1-2	TRBV6-1	CAARGRGDNYGYTF
TRBJ1-1	TRBV6-4	CASSDPTNPGDAEAFF
TRBJ1-4	TRBV4-3	CASSQNRGRVVEKLFF
TRBJ2-7	TRBV7-6	CASSLAGRLTTYEQYF
TRBJ2-1	TRBV5-1	CASSLDGGRSSYNEQFF